This T cell receptor beta chain was recovered during a study of cytomegalovirus exposure and HLA in healthy donors. Both 60 Vbeta primers and 13 Jbeta primers went into the PCR. The protocol was immunoSEQ multiplex PCR, while the TCRdb copy is restricted to in-frame clones and leaves out a portion. Here the sample spans approximately 82,000 clones, less than 65% being singletons. CDR1 is SGHVS and CDR2 is FQNEAQ in the germline V gene. The germline V and J ends were trimmed by 5 bases and 1 base, with 15 bases remaining between them. The CDR3 runs to 16 residues. The clonotype was recovered from a woman aged 25 to 39 in good health and CMV-seropositive. The chain links TRBV7-8 to TRBJ1-3; maybe TRBD1 (6 bases). Sequenced input: PBMCs. The chain's CDR3 is CASSPIQGHSGNTIYF. The CDR3 DNA sequence: TGTGCCAGCAGCCCCATACAGGGCCATTCTGGAAACACCATATATTTT.